These 19 T cell receptor beta chains were all obtained from the same sample, sequenced in a study of Tregs in tolerant kidney transplant recipients. Here immunoSEQ multiplex PCR was the method, and the copy in TCRdb shows in-frame clones only, minus some. The sample carries 90,000 to 130,000 clones, around 87% recorded once. The sample was CD4+ T cells from blood, taken before the transplant. Receptors were obtained from a human donor who received a combined kidney and bone marrow transplant.

The chain joins TRBV6-5 to TRBJ1-6, with TRBD1 as a possible D gene (5 bases). CDR1 MNHEY and CDR2 SVGAGI come from the germline V gene. With 6 bases removed from V and 7 bases from J, the gap between germline ends came to 16 bases. The CDR3 runs to 15 residues. The CDR3 DNA sequence: TGTGCCAGCAGCCGCATTACAGGCCCCAATTCACCCCTCCACTTT. Translation: CASSRITGPNSPLHF.

This chain joins TRBV7-9 and TRBJ1-4, with TRBD1 matching 7 bases. The CDR3 has 14 residues. Germline loops: CDR1 SEHNR, CDR2 FQNEAQ (reference sequence). With V trimmed by 5 bases and J by 2 bases, 2 bases remained unmatched. The CDR3 loop reads CASSPGQTNEKLFF. The CDR3 nucleotides are TGTGCCAGCAGCCCGGGACAGACTAATGAAAAACTGTTTTTT.

The table lists this clone with a count of one. This chain connects TRBV10-2 to TRBJ2-5, with 8 positions matching TRBD1. The trim removed 8 bases at V and 1 base at J, leaving 15 bases unmatched. Germline assignment: CDR1 WSHSY and CDR2 SAAADI. This CDR3 has 17 amino acids. CDR3 in amino acids: CASSLRQGATTQETQYF. The CDR3 nucleotides are TGCGCCAGCTCCCTCAGGCAGGGGGCAACAACCCAAGAGACCCAGTACTTC.

The CDR3 sequence is CASSPGTKNTGELFF. The CDR3 nucleotides read TGCGCCAGCAGCCCAGGGACTAAAAACACCGGGGAGCTGTTTTTT. The chain carries TRBV5-1 and TRBJ2-2, with 7 bases matching TRBD2. Germline V gene data show CDR1 as SGHRS and CDR2 as YFSETQ. The CDR3 is 15 residues long. V lost 4 bases, J lost 2 bases, and 5 bases stayed unmatched.

V and J are TRBV15 and TRBJ2-1; 12 bases agree with TRBD2. V shed 1 base and J 8 bases; nucleotides not matched to a gene: 6. The CDR3 contains 16 residues. From germline, CDR1 is LNHNV and CDR2 YYDKDF (reference sequence). The CDR3 region is CATSRVRTSGVDEQFF. Here the CDR3 DNA reads TGTGCCACCAGCAGAGTACGGACTAGCGGGGTGGATGAGCAGTTCTTC. Full variable domain (rest looked up from reference TRBV15 and TRBJ2-1): DAMVIQNPRYQVTQFGKPVTLSCSQTLNHNVMYWYQQKSSQAPKLLFHYYDKDFNNEADTPDNFQSRRPNTSFCFLDIRSPGLGDTAMYLCATSRVRTSGVDEQFFGPGTRLTVL.

The V gene is TRBV10-1, the J gene TRBJ2-6, with D maybe TRBD1 (6 bases). CDR3 length: 15 amino acids. The V end lost 6 bases, the J end lost 0 bases, and 9 bases lay between the germline ends. CDR1 and CDR2 (germline): WNHNN, SYGVQD (reference sequence). DNA for the CDR3: TGCGCCAGCAGCGAAGGGGGCTCTGGGGCCAACGTCCTGACTTTC. Amino acid sequence: CASSEGGSGANVLTF.

V usage is TRBV25-1 and J usage is TRBJ2-7; maybe TRBD2 (6 bases). The CDR3 sequence is 11 residues long. V lost 5 bases, J lost 4 bases, and 6 bases lay in between. The germline V gene encodes CDR1 MGHDK and CDR2 SYGVNS. CDR3 loop: CASSRGYEQYF. In DNA, the CDR3 is TGTGCCAGCAGTCGGGGGTACGAGCAGTACTTC.

The CDR3 is CASSSRGKSHNEQFF. CDR3 DNA sequence: TGTGCCAGCAGTTCGCGGGGTAAGAGCCACAATGAGCAGTTCTTC. The chain links TRBV6-5 to TRBJ2-1, with a tentative D call TRBD2 (6 bases). Germline V gene data show CDR1 as MNHEY and CDR2 as SVGAGI. The V and J ends lost 4 bases and 5 bases respectively, with 15 bases between them. This CDR3 has 15 residues.

The chain carries TRBV4-1 and TRBJ2-5; tentatively, D is TRBD2 (7 bases). This CDR3 is built from 17 residues. Trimming removed 1 base at V and 0 bases at J, with 15 bases between. Looked up from germline, CDR1 is MGHRA and CDR2 is YSYEKL. The CDR3 nucleotides are TGCGCCAGCAGCCAAGGGTGGGGAGGGGGGAACCAAGAGACCCAGTACTTC. Translated, it gives CASSQGWGGGNQETQYF.

This rearrangement joins TRBV27 to TRBJ1-4; D call uncertain. The CDR3 totals 14 residues. Germline lookup yields CDR1 MNHEY and CDR2 SMNVEV (reference sequence). V was clipped by 2 bases and J by 7 bases, with 11 bases between them. The CDR3 sequence: CASSLKGRGEKLFF. The CDR3 DNA reads TGTGCCAGCAGTTTAAAGGGCCGGGGTGAAAAACTGTTTTTT.

This sequence joins TRBV10-2 and TRBJ1-2; TRBD1 aligns across 7 bases. The CDR3 has 15 residues. CDR1 WSHSY and CDR2 SAAADI come from the germline V gene. Trimming removed 6 bases from V and 4 bases from J; junction bases left unmatched: 11. DNA for the CDR3: TGCGCCAGCAGCGACGTGACACAGGGGACCTATGGCTACACCTTC. It translates to CASSDVTQGTYGYTF.

This rearrangement joins TRBV7-8 to TRBJ2-7, with 14 bases identical to TRBD2. With 5 bases clipped from V and 4 bases from J, the junction kept 7 bases outside the gene matches. The CDR3 length is 16 residues. From germline, CDR1 is SGHVS and CDR2 FQNEAQ. The CDR3 DNA is TGTGCCAGCAGCCTAGGGACTAGCGGGAGTGGGTACGAGCAGTACTTC. Encoded protein: CASSLGTSGSGYEQYF.

The V and J genes are TRBV6-1 and TRBJ1-2; D unresolved. The germline CDR1 and CDR2 sequences are MNHNS and SASEGT. V lost 5 bases and J lost 13, with 20 bases in between. The CDR3 runs 13 residues. The CDR3: CASSPREGLYCTF. As DNA, the CDR3 is TGTGCCAGCAGTCCGAGAGAGGGCCTATATTGCACCTTC.

Only a few counts were recorded for this clone. This chain connects TRBV21-1 to TRBJ1-5; the D call of TRBD1 is as the table states it, not checked on the DNA. TRBV21-1 is marked as a pseudogene. The CDR3 length is 16 residues. In DNA form, the CDR3 reads TGTGCCAGCAGCAAAGGGCCGAACAGGGGCAATCAGCCCCAGCATTTT. This sequence encodes CASSKGPNRGNQPQHF.

The CDR3 nucleotides read TGCGCCAGCAAGGGTAGAGAGGGCACGAACACTGAAGCTTTCTTT. As protein: CASKGREGTNTEAFF. This chain links TRBV5-1 with TRBJ1-1; D is ambiguous. The length of the CDR3 is 15 residues. Germline lookup yields CDR1 SGHRS and CDR2 YFSETQ. The V end lost 6 bases, the J end lost 1 base, and 16 bases lay between the germline ends.

V usage is TRBV5-1 and J usage is TRBJ1-2, with a weak D call TRBD1 (6 bases). Trimming removed 3 bases at V and 8 bases at J, with 17 bases between. Germline values: CDR1 SGHRS, CDR2 YFSETQ. This CDR3 comprises 14 residues. The CDR3 loop reads CASSSGPGAGGYTF. CDR3 bases: TGCGCCAGCAGCTCGGGACCAGGGGCGGGCGGCTACACCTTC.

The gene calls are TRBV19 and TRBJ2-2, with D maybe TRBD2 (5 bases). The CDR3 covers 15 residues. Per the germline V gene, CDR1 is LNHDA and CDR2 is SQIVND (reference sequence). V shed 2 bases and J shed 1 base, with 8 bases lying between them. The CDR3 loop is CASSIREMNTGELFF. The CDR3, as DNA: TGTGCCAGTAGTATAAGGGAGATGAACACCGGGGAGCTGTTTTTT.

This clone turned up a few times. The chain uses TRBV5-1 and TRBJ1-1; D ambiguous. The CDR3 has 11 residues. Trimming took off 3 bases at V and 3 bases at J, with 3 bases between the two ends. The germline V gene has CDR1 SGHRS and CDR2 YFSETQ. The CDR3 protein is CASSSDTEAFF. The CDR3, as DNA: TGCGCCAGCAGCTCGGACACTGAAGCTTTCTTT.

This sequence joins TRBV5-1 and TRBJ2-6, with D maybe TRBD2 (6 bases). The CDR3 length is 14 residues. CDR1 is SGHRS and CDR2 is YFSETQ in the germline V gene. The V gene lost 9 bases and the J gene lost 4 bases, with 14 bases spanning the gap. CDR3 DNA sequence: TGCGCCACTAGAGGGACTCCAGGGGCCAACGTCCTGACTTTC. Translating gives CATRGTPGANVLTF.